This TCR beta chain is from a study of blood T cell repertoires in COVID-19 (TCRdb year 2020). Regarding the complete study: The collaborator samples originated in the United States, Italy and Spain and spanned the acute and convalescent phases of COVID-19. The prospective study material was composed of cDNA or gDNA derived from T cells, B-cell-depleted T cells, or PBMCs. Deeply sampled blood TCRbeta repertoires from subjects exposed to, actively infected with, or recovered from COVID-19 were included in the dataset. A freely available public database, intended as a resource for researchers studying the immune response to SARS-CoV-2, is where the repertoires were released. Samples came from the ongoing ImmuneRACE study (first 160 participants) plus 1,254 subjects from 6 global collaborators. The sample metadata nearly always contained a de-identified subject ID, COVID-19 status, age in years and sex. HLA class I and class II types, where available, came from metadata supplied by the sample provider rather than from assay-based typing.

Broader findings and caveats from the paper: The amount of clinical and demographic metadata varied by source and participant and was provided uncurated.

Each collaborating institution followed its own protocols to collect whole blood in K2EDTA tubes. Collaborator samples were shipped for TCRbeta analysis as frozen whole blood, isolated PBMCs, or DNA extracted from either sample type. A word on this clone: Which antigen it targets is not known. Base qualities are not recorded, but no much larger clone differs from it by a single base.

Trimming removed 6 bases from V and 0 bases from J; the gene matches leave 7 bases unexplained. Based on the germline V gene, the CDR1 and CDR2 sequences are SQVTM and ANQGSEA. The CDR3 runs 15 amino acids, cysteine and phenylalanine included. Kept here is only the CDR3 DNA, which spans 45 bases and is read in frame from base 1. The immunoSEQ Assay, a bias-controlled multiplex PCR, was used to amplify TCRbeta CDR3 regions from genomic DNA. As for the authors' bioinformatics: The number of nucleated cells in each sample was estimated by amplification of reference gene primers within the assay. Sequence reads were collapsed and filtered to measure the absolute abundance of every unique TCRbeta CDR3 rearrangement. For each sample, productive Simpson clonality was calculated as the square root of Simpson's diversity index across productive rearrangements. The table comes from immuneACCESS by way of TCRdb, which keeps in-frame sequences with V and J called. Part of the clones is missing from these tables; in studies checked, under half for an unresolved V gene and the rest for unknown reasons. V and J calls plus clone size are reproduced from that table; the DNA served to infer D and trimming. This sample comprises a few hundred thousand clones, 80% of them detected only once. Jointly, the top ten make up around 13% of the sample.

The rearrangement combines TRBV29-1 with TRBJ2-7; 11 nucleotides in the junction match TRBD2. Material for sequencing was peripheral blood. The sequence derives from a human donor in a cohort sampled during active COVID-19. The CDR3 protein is CSVAGTSGSSYEQYF. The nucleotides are TGCAGCGTCGCGGGGACTAGCGGAAGCTCCTACGAGCAGTACTTC.